The source of this TCR beta chain is a study of shared clonotypes between healthy human individuals. Assay used: immunoSEQ multiplex PCR; TCRdb lists only in-frame clones, some missing. Here the sample spans about 2.3 million clones, 85% to 95% being singletons. The CDR3 loop spans 14 amino acids. Germline assignment: CDR1 MNHNS and CDR2 SASEGT. The germline V and J ends were trimmed by 5 bases and 6 bases, with 16 bases remaining between them. Sequenced material: naive CD4+ T cells from PBMCs. The subset here: CD45RA+ positively selected. This sequence originates from a young man in good health. Some clones in this sample may be carry-over from other donors' samples. V and J are TRBV6-1 and TRBJ2-5, with D maybe TRBD2 (5 bases). The DNA for the CDR3 is TGTGCCAGCAGTTCCGGGATCTTTTTAAAGACCCAGTACTTC. This codes for CASSSGIFLKTQYF.